This entry features one TCR beta chain sequence. The V and J ends lost 4 bases and 9 bases respectively, with 12 bases between them. Germline CDR1 is DFQATT and CDR2 is SNEGSKA (reference sequence). This CDR3 contains 11 residues. This sample stems from a study of blood T cell repertoires in COVID-19. Data came from immunoSEQ multiplex PCR; TCRdb stores just in-frame clones and leaves some out. The repertoire holds over 450,000 clones, with about 89% as singletons. The source is a woman aged 50 to 65 with COVID-19, enrolled during active disease. The V and J genes are TRBV20-1 and TRBJ1-2; D is possibly TRBD1 (6 bases). The specimen was peripheral blood. The CDR3 loop reads CSATGQTSYTF. CDR3 nucleotides: TGCAGTGCTACCGGACAGACGAGCTACACCTTC.